What follows is one T cell receptor (beta chain) and its context. The antigen this receptor binds is unknown. Base qualities are missing; no much larger clone stands one base away. The CDR3 runs 13 amino acids, cysteine and phenylalanine included. Solely the CDR3 DNA is kept, with 39 bases framed from the first base. Sequences MDHEN (CDR1) and SYDVKM (CDR2) are obtained from the germline V gene. The data belong to a study of cytomegalovirus exposure and HLA in healthy donors (TCRdb year 2017). Concerning the study at large: An earlier analysis of fewer than 750 of the donors reported approximately 280 Gb of sequence data and 117 million unique TCR beta sequences obtained from about 179 million T cells. Around 320 gigabases of sequencing data and tens of millions of unique TCR sequences were included in an early release covering 550 to 650 HLA-typed donors. Among the roughly 390 genotyped donors, around 81% belonged to the genetic ancestry cluster associated with self-reported Caucasian donors. The aim of the study was to test whether cataloging public T cell receptors could identify signatures of past pathogen exposure. Using immunosequencing, the study profiled T cell repertoires from 500 to 800 subjects and related those repertoires to cytomegalovirus serostatus. Along with the approximately 700-subject first cohort, a separate validation cohort of over a hundred different subjects was used. The study combined high-throughput TCR immunosequencing, statistical association of individual TCRs with disease status, and machine learning to predict cytomegalovirus infection status. To study patterns of TCR occurrence, a later analysis re-analyzed previously published TCR beta repertoires from 500 to 850 donors and added high-resolution HLA genotyping. In the later analysis, no new phenotypic data were used to find candidate immune exposures; instead, reliance was placed on TCR beta sequences and their occurrence across donors. An earlier analysis of around 540 of the donors applied high-throughput TCR beta sequencing to assess whether each TCR beta V gene segment acted as functional or pseudogenic. Donor age, sex, ethnicity and CMV serostatus were collected together with the repertoire data. Genome-wide SNP genotypes for about three fifths of the roughly 700 donors were used in a later genetic analysis, which treated that subset as a discovery cohort. Every discovery cohort repertoire had been produced on one sequencing platform. HLA typing covered class I and class II loci at four-digit resolution. Typing coverage differed by locus: A, B, C, DRB1 and DQB1 were typed in about 620-630 donors, DQA1 in about 500, DPA1 in over 600, and DPB1 in around 440. Roughly 5 DR-DQ haplotypes were handled as single units for association and clustering because linkage in the cohort was strong. Across 398 genotyped donors of the cohort, an average of about 220,000 unique TCR beta nucleotide sequences per donor were sequenced, and about a sixth of those sequences were non-productive. On the study overall, not on this receptor specifically: Sequencing depth was assumed to be roughly uniform across donors in the presence/absence analyses, though that assumption may not hold. In a later analysis, TCR association rates were found to vary across HLA loci, with the most associated TCRs seen for DRB1 alleles and the fewest for HLA-C alleles. Most CMV-associated TCR beta chains appeared to be HLA-restricted in a later analysis, and the HLA associations seemed to be driven largely by CMV exposure. Three of the identified cytomegalovirus-associated TCR beta chains were confirmed in vitro to be specific for cytomegalovirus antigens. In this cohort, only TCR beta chains were sequenced, and detectable features were limited by the absence of alpha or paired-chain data. Because HLA typing was unavailable for some donors at each locus, only the typed subset was used in association tests. A group of highly shared sequence variants was considered likely to be a technical artifact of the sequencing pipeline. A total of fewer than 200 TCR beta chains were listed by the study as associated with cytomegalovirus. Broadly in line with IMGT annotations, most TCR beta V segments showed up in productive rearrangements about 87% or about 30% of the time in an earlier analysis of 587 of the donors. Most TCR sequences were observed very rarely across donors, whereas some public TCRs were present in many individuals. According to the authors, the approach could potentially be generalized to other disease states and immunological phenotypes. Because counts were too low, some 16 rarely observed V segments, including chromosome 9 orphons, were excluded from the earlier analysis of about 500 of the donors. Linkage disequilibrium might explain the correlated functional status among segregating V segments, but an unknown experimental factor could not be excluded. In a later analysis, HLA-associated TCR beta chains showed more clonal expansion and lower generation probabilities than non-associated chains that were equally common. According to a later genetic analysis, donors in an Asian-associated ancestry cluster had fewer N-insertions in productive TCRs than the approximately 630-donor mean. Immune exposure information for the cohort was limited to CMV serostatus. Specific HLA alleles were associated with 15,000 to 20,000 TCR beta sequences at a false discovery rate of 0.05 in a later analysis. A further reported finding was that TCR beta sequences accurately predicted the HLA-A and HLA-B alleles for most subjects in the first cohort. A later genetic analysis associated a missense DCLRE1C variant with V-gene and J-gene trimming of TCR beta chains, and an independent cohort replicated the association. Several of the top co-occurrence clusters appeared to be linked to parvovirus B19, influenza, CMV and Epstein-Barr virus, according to a later analysis. Some IMGT-functional V segments, including TRBV6-2 and TRBV6-3, could not be told apart with the 87-base-pair reads, so those segments were excluded. When HLA alleles, especially DR and DQ, strongly co-occurred, attributing TCR associations to individual alleles was difficult. The classifier was reported to diagnose cytomegalovirus status with high specificity and sensitivity in both the original cohort and the validation cohort.

The library was produced with the immunoSEQ multiplex PCR assay. A mixture of 60 forward primers for TCR Vbeta segments and 13 reverse primers for TCR Jbeta segments was used in the multiplex PCR. The CDR3 region of rearranged TCR beta genes was amplified from genomic DNA by a multiplex PCR assay. The amplified TCR beta libraries were sequenced on the Illumina HiSeq System as 87-base-pair reads. The study's processing was this. A later analysis counted about 82 million unique TCR beta chains across the 690 or so repertoires, and 9.5 million to 11 million of these chains were shared by at least two donors. Raw reads were error-corrected and collapsed into unique sequences by a nearest-neighbor algorithm in which closely related sequences were merged to remove PCR and sequencing errors. To assign V, D and J gene segments, CDR3 sequences were aligned to IMGT reference sequences. For a sequence to be retained, a match of at least six nucleotides was required to both a V gene segment and a J gene segment. Rearrangements were classified as productive when the CDR3 lacked stop codons and remained in frame with V and J, and all other rearrangements were classified as non-productive. CDR3 was defined by IMGT convention, running from the second conserved V-encoded cysteine to the conserved J-encoded phenylalanine. The earlier analysis of about 500 of the donors excluded sequences that lacked an unambiguous match to a single V gene segment. An earlier analysis of fewer than 750 of the donors classified V segments as functional when productive rearrangements were above 56.7% and as segregating when the standard deviation between donors was above 5%. To diagnose cytomegalovirus status from the catalog of TCR beta chain sequences, a statistical classification framework was built. In a later analysis, TCR nucleotide sequences were compared against IMGT/GENE-DB human TR gene sequences so that V and J genes could be assigned. In a later analysis, CDR3 sequences and most-parsimonious VDJ recombination scenarios were assigned using the TCRdist pipeline. A later analysis defined each TCR beta chain by its CDR3 amino acid sequence plus V-gene family, and excluded reads lacking a unique V-gene family. In a later analysis, around 650 highly shared, low-generation-probability nucleotide sequences were removed to address suspected cross-contamination and a sequencing artifact. For each public chain, a later analysis derived a clonal expansion index from normalized ranks of inferred template counts within each repertoire. Generation probabilities in a later analysis came from a VDJ recombination model fitted to out-of-frame rearrangements, and those results were checked against IGoR. In a later analysis, hypergeometric tests were used to score TCR-TCR, TCR-HLA and TCR-CMV co-occurrence, with a repertoire-size bias correction applied to TCR pairs. In a later analysis, false discovery rates were estimated by permuting HLA or CMV assignments 20 times. In a later analysis, co-occurring TCRs were grouped using DBSCAN, and TCRdist sequence similarity was added for clustering within HLA-allele-positive subsets. Co-occurrence clustering excluded repertoires with fewer than 30,000 or more than 120,000 public chains, plus five with anomalous nucleotide sharing. In TCRdb, the immuneACCESS table is reduced to in-frame sequences with V and J assigned. These tables do not hold every clone; where another copy was compared, an unresolved V gene accounts for under half, and the others remain unexplained. Clone size and V and J calls were adopted from that table, with D and trimming inferred from the DNA. In this sample the table shows over 85,000 clones, around 80% of which occur a single time. Of the sample, around 2.9% is held by the ten largest clones.

The cohort comprised fewer than 700 healthy bone marrow donors. All cohort members were sampled while nominally healthy, although unrecorded immune exposures were likely present. The donor was CMV seropositive and belonged to the group of about 290 seropositive cohort members. Each donor provided a peripheral blood sample, and peripheral blood mononuclear cells were used for TCR beta sequencing. Genomic DNA extraction from the blood cell samples was performed with the Qiagen DNeasy Blood Extraction Kit. The sequence derives from a woman aged 55-69 years in good health and CMV-seropositive. Sequencing was performed on PBMCs. The rearrangement combines TRBV28 with TRBJ2-5; 5 matching bases give a weak D call of TRBD1. The J call is doubtful: the DNA matches TRBJ2-7 better. CDR3 reads: CAMQSTDSYEQYF. The bases are TGTGCCATGCAGTCGACAGACTCCTACGAGCAGTACTTC.